This passage covers 10 T cell receptor beta chains from one sample sequenced in a study of T-cell memory formation after mild COVID-19. TCRdb analysed the 5' RACE reads with MiXCR anew, one entry per CDR3 protein. The sample lists 190,000 or so distinct CDR3 sequences; about 10% were seen once. Material: PBMCs or a T cell subset sorted from them (not recorded which). All receptors come from a man aged 18 to 30 who had mild COVID-19 (a few samples of this study predate the infection). Cell type and time point are not known.

The chain recombines TRBV5-6 with TRBJ1-1; TRBD1 is a possible D gene (6 bases). Germline CDR1 SGHDT, CDR2 YYEEEE. Between the trimmed V and J ends, which lost 5 bases and 5 bases, there was a span of 28 bases. This CDR3 contains 18 residues. The CDR3 DNA is TGTGCCAGCAGTCGGACGGTTGCGGGGGCCGGCGGGAGGACTGAAGCTTTCTTT. Encoded protein: CASSRTVAGAGGRTEAFF.

The rearrangement links TRBV13 to TRBJ1-3; the D is unclear. The V gene lost 2 bases and the J gene lost 11 bases, with 13 bases spanning the gap. Germline V gene data show CDR1 as PRHDT and CDR2 as FYEKMQ (reference sequence). The CDR3 totals 13 residues. Here the CDR3 DNA reads TGTGCCAGCAGCTTATTCGCACTCCAGTCCATATATTTT. Encoded protein: CASSLFALQSIYF.

The rearrangement links TRBV9 to TRBJ2-1; 12 nucleotides agree with TRBD2. J was trimmed by 5 bases and V by 4 bases; bases with no gene match: 4. CDR3 length: 15 amino acids. Per germline, CDR1 SGDLS and CDR2 YYNGEE. In nucleotides, the CDR3 is TGTGCCAGCAGCCCACGACTAGCGGGGGACAATGAGCAGTTCTTC. It encodes CASSPRLAGDNEQFF.

This chain joins TRBV5-6 and TRBJ2-7; 7 bases are a match to TRBD1. CDR1 and CDR2 (germline): SGHDT, YYEEEE. V was pared by 3 bases and J by 4 bases, with 7 bases of the junction left unmatched. The CDR3 covers 14 residues. CDR3 in DNA: TGTGCCAGCAGCTACGGGACAGAAGATTACGAGCAGTACTTC. As protein: CASSYGTEDYEQYF.

In its sample, this clonotype was seen a few times. The V and J genes are TRBV7-9 and TRBJ1-6, with unresolved D. The germline CDR1 and CDR2 sequences are SEHNR and FQNEAQ (reference sequence). CDR3 length: 12 residues. V lost 2 bases and J lost 10, with 6 bases in between. The CDR3 DNA reads as TGTGCCAGCAGCTTATTGGGGTCACCCCTCCACTTT. Translated: CASSLLGSPLHF.

This clonotype was picked up many times. The J gene is TRBJ2-2, the V gene TRBV14; 9 bases are a match to TRBD2. The CDR3 covers 18 residues. Germline values: CDR1 SGHDN, CDR2 FVKESK. V lost 2 bases, J lost 5 bases, and 12 bases stayed unmatched. CDR3 nucleotides: TGTGCCAGCAGCCAAACGCGGGGGGGCCTGAGTAGGACCGGGGAGCTGTTTTTT. Translation: CASSQTRGGLSRTGELFF.

This clonotype has just a few counts. V gene TRBV7-3 combines with J gene TRBJ2-1; D is perhaps TRBD1 or TRBD2 (5 bases each). Trimming pared 4 bases from V and 4 bases from J, leaving 11 bases between. Germline values: CDR1 SGHTA, CDR2 FQGTGA. The CDR3 loop spans 14 amino acids. The CDR3 coding sequence is TGTGCCAGCAGCTGGGGGACCGCTTACAATGAGCAGTTCTTC. Its protein product is CASSWGTAYNEQFF.

V and J are TRBV10-3 and TRBJ2-5; TRBD2 matches at 8 bases. The CDR3 has 14 amino acids. J lost 1 base, V lost 6 bases, and 4 bases had no gene match. Looked up from germline, CDR1 is ENHRY and CDR2 is SYGVKD. The CDR3 nucleotides are TGTGCCATCAGCCTGAGCGGGGGCCAAGAGACCCAGTACTTC. Protein: CAISLSGGQETQYF.

Many counts were recorded for this clonotype. This sequence joins TRBV6-2 or TRBV6-3 and TRBJ2-7; D not resolved. Looked up from germline, CDR1 is MNHEY and CDR2 is SVGEGT. Trimming pared 5 bases from V and 3 bases from J, leaving 8 bases between. CDR3 length: 12 residues. CDR3 in DNA: TGTGCCAGCAGTAGGATCCTCTACGAGCAGTACTTC. Amino acids: CASSRILYEQYF.

This clonotype was found a few times. The V gene is TRBV7-9, the J gene TRBJ2-5; no firm D call. V lost 2 bases and J lost 2, with 9 bases in between. Germline CDR1 SEHNR, CDR2 FQNEAQ (reference sequence). The CDR3 spans 14 residues. The CDR3: CASSLTQTQETQYF. CDR3 sequence (DNA): TGTGCCAGCAGCTTAACACAAACTCAAGAGACCCAGTACTTC.